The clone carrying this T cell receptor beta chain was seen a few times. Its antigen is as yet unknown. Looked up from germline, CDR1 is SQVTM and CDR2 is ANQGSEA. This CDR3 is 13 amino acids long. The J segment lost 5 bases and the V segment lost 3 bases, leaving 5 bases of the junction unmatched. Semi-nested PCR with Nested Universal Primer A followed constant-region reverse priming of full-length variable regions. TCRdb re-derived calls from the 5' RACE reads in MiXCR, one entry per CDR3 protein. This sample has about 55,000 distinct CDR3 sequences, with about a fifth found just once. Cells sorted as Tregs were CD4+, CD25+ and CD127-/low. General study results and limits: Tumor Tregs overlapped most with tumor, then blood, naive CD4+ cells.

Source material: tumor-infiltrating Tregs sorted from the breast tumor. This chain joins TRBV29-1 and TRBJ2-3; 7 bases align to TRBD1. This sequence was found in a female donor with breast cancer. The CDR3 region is CSVEKGAGDTQYF. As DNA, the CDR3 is TGCAGCGTTGAGAAGGGGGCGGGAGATACGCAGTATTTT.